The T cell receptor (beta chain) described here comes from a study of blood T cell repertoires in COVID-19 (dated by TCRdb to between 2020 and 2021). Background on the whole study: Collaborator samples came from the United States, Italy and Spain and covered acute and convalescent phases of COVID-19. Subjects who had been exposed to COVID-19, were actively infected with it, or had recovered from it provided the deeply sampled blood TCRbeta repertoires that made up the dataset. The prospective study material was composed of cDNA or gDNA derived from T cells, B-cell-depleted T cells, or PBMCs. The repertoires were made available in a free public database intended to serve as a resource for research on the immune response to SARS-CoV-2. Where HLA class I and class II types were available, the types were taken from metadata supplied by the sample provider, not from assay-based typing. Samples came from the ongoing ImmuneRACE study (first 160 participants) plus 1,254 subjects from 6 global collaborators. Nearly every sample came with metadata listing a de-identified subject ID, COVID-19 status, age in years and sex.

Of note for this clone: Its specific antigen is unknown. No base qualities exist here, and no much larger clone lies one base off it.

The immunoSEQ Assay, a bias-controlled multiplex PCR, was used to amplify TCRbeta CDR3 regions from genomic DNA. Per the original workflow: Within the assay, amplification of reference gene primers was used to estimate how many nucleated cells each sample contained. To quantify the absolute abundance of each unique TCRbeta CDR3 rearrangement, sequence reads were collapsed and filtered. For each sample, productive Simpson clonality was calculated as the square root of Simpson's diversity index across productive rearrangements. Held by TCRdb, this immuneACCESS table contains in-frame sequences only and omits some clones. Under half of the omission traces to an unresolved V gene where checked; the cause of the rest is unknown. V, J and clone size reflect that table, while D and trimming were determined from the DNA. In all, the sample holds over 200,000 clones, and more than 80% of those were seen once. The top ten constitute roughly 1.3% of the sample.

In Seattle, one collaborating source enrolled patients while the infection was active and tracked those patients longitudinally over the course of disease. The collaborating institutions used their own protocols to collect whole blood in K2EDTA tubes. Collaborator samples were shipped for TCRbeta analysis as frozen whole blood, isolated PBMCs, or DNA extracted from either sample type. Ends trimmed: V by 7 bases, J by 8 bases; bases unmatched to a gene: 10. The germline V gene (reference sequence) gives CDR1 as LNHDA and CDR2 as SQIVND. Spanning cysteine to phenylalanine, the CDR3 consists of 14 amino acids. The retained sequence is limited to the CDR3, 42 bases, with the frame set at the first base. General study outcomes and caveats: How much clinical and demographic metadata was included differed by source and by participant, and the metadata was provided uncurated.

The chain couples TRBV19 to TRBJ2-1, and TRBD1 matches 8 of the central bases. Sequenced input: peripheral blood. This sequence was found in a woman in her twenties or thirties with COVID-19, enrolled during active disease. The CDR3: CASKRQGALYEQFF. The DNA reads TGTGCCAGTAAGCGGCAGGGGGCCTTGTATGAGCAGTTCTTC.